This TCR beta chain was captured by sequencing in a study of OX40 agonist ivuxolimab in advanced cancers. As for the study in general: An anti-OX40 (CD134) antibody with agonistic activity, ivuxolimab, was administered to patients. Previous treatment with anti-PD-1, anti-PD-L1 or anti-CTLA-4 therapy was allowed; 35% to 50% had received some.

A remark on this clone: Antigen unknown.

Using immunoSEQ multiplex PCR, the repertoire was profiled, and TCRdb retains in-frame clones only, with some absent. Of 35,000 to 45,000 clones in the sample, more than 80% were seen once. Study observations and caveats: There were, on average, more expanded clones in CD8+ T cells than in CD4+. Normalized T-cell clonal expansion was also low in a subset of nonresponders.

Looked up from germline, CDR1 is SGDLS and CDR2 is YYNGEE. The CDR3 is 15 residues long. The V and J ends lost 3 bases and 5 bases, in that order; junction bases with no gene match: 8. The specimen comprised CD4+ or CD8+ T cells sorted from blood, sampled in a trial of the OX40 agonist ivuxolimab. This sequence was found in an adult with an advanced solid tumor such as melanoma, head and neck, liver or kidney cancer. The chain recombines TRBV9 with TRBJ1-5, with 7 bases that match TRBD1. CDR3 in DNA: TGTGCCAGCAGCGCTGGGGGGACAGCTCATCAGCCCCAGCATTTT. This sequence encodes CASSAGGTAHQPQHF.